This TCR beta chain was profiled in a study of shared clonotypes between healthy human individuals. In the study overall: Each donor's CD8 memory used one plate, CD8 naive two, each CD4 subset three.

The CDR3 runs to 17 residues. Per the germline V gene, CDR1 is MNHNS and CDR2 is SASEGT. Trimming cost V 6 bases and J 7 bases; bases outside gene matches: 16. The assay was run at deep level. When replicate PCRs were run on sorted subsets, they used 200 to 250 ng DNA, tens of thousands of T cell genomes. Some clones are missing from TCRdb's copy, which holds only in-frame ones; the method was immunoSEQ multiplex PCR. The sample includes a few million clones, more than 80% seen only once; the top ten take 0.3% to 0.4%. The source is a man aged 18 to 29 in good health. Some clones in this sample may be carry-over from other donors' samples. The chain recombines TRBV6-1 with TRBJ2-2; 8 bases agree with TRBD1. The sample consisted of naive CD4+ T cells from PBMCs. The subset denotes: CD45RA+ positively selected. Here the CDR3 DNA reads TGTGCCAGCAGGGAACTGGGACAGGCCATAGTCGGCGGGGAGCTGTTTTTT. Protein: CASRELGQAIVGGELFF.